This T cell receptor (beta chain) was obtained from a study of blood T cell repertoires in COVID-19. Study-wide context: The origin of the acute and convalescent COVID-19 samples was the United States, Italy and Spain. In each case, the material was cDNA or gDNA derived from T cells, B-cell-depleted T cells, or PBMCs.

How the authors handled the data: The assay estimated nucleated cells by amplifying reference gene primers. The method was immunoSEQ multiplex PCR; TCRdb's version includes in-frame clones alone and lacks a portion of them. V, J and clone size were drawn from that table, and D and trimming were deduced from the DNA. The repertoire holds about 220,000 clones, 65% to 90% seen once, with around 2.4% in the top ten. The source is a man in his forties who had recovered from COVID-19. The sequenced sample was peripheral blood.

The CDR3 is CASSLSFGTGITGELFF. CDR3 nucleotides: TGTGCCAGCAGTTTATCGTTTGGGACAGGGATTACCGGGGAGCTGTTTTTT. The rearrangement links TRBV27 to TRBJ2-2; 9 bases are a match to TRBD1. CDR3 length equals 17 residues. V dropped 0 bases and J dropped 5; count of bases not matched to a gene: 7. Germline V gene data show CDR1 as MNHEY and CDR2 as SMNVEV (reference sequence).